This T cell receptor beta chain was obtained from a study of T-cell memory formation after mild COVID-19. Constant-segment-primed 5'RACE gave TCR alpha and TCR beta cDNA libraries with sample barcodes and UMIs. TCRdb itself ran the 5' RACE reads through MiXCR, one entry per CDR3 protein. The sample shows hundreds of thousands of distinct CDR3 sequences, around 20% of them seen only once. CDR3 size: 15 residues. V trimming: 2 bases; J trimming: 2 bases; junction bases outside the gene matches: 6. The germline V gene encodes CDR1 SGDLS and CDR2 YYNGEE. V gene TRBV9 combines with J gene TRBJ2-5; TRBD1 matches at 7 bases. This TCR was sampled from an adult woman who had mild COVID-19 (a few samples of this study predate the infection). Cell type and time point are not known. The sequencing sample was made of PBMCs or a T cell subset sorted from them (not recorded which). CDR3 loop: CASSVRQGLQETQYF. In nucleotides, the CDR3 is TGTGCCAGCAGCGTGAGACAGGGTCTGCAAGAGACCCAGTACTTC. The full variable domain, in which reference TRBV9 and TRBJ2-5 provide the parts outside the CDR3, is DSGVTQTPKHLITATGQRVTLRCSPRSGDLSVYWYQQSLDQGLQFLIQYYNGEERAKGNILERFSAQQFPDLHSELNLSSLELGDSALYFCASSVRQGLQETQYFGPGTRLLVL.